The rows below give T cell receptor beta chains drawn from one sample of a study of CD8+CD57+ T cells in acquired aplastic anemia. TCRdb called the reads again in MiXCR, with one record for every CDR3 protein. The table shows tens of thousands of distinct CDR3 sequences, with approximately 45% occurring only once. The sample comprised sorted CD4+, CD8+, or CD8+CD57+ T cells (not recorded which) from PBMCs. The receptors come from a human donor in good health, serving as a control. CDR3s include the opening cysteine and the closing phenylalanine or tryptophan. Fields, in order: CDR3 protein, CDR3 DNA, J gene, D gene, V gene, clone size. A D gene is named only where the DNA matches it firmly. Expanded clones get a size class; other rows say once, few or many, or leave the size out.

CDR3 protein: CASSPGQGTGELFF
CDR3 DNA: TGTGCCAGCAGCCCGGGACAGGGTACCGGGGAGCTGTTTTTT
J gene: TRBJ2-2
D gene: TRBD1
V gene: TRBV7-2
clone size: -

CDR3 protein: CASRKRADSSDYNEQFF
CDR3 DNA: TGTGCCAGCAGGAAGAGGGCCGACAGTAGTGATTACAATGAGCAGTTCTTC
J gene: TRBJ2-1
D gene: -
V gene: TRBV2
clone size: many

CDR3 protein: CASTQGQGFSEQYF
CDR3 DNA: TGTGCCAGCACCCAAGGGCAGGGGTTCAGCGAGCAGTACTTC
J gene: TRBJ2-7
D gene: -
V gene: TRBV27
clone size: few

CDR3 protein: CAGNSGTGYNEQFF
CDR3 DNA: TGTGCCGGGAACTCCGGGACAGGGTACAATGAGCAGTTCTTC
J gene: TRBJ2-1
D gene: TRBD1
V gene: TRBV2
clone size: -

CDR3 protein: CAWSALGQGMNEQYF
CDR3 DNA: TGTGCCTGGAGTGCCTTGGGACAGGGGATGAACGAGCAGTACTTC
J gene: TRBJ2-7
D gene: TRBD1
V gene: TRBV30
clone size: many

CDR3 protein: CASSEKHPSYEQYF
CDR3 DNA: TGTGCCAGCAGTGAAAAACACCCCTCCTACGAGCAGTACTTC
J gene: TRBJ2-7
D gene: -
V gene: TRBV25-1
clone size: many

CDR3 protein: CASSLGLASTDTQYF
CDR3 DNA: TGTGCCAGCAGCTTAGGACTAGCTAGCACAGATACGCAGTATTTT
J gene: TRBJ2-3
D gene: TRBD2
V gene: TRBV9
clone size: many

CDR3 protein: CASGDRADYGYTF
CDR3 DNA: TGTGCCAGCGGGGACAGGGCGGACTATGGCTACACCTTC
J gene: TRBJ1-2
D gene: TRBD1
V gene: TRBV2
clone size: few

CDR3 protein: CSARAGGTVFSYEQYF
CDR3 DNA: TGCAGTGCTAGAGCAGGAGGGACAGTCTTCTCCTACGAGCAGTACTTC
J gene: TRBJ2-7
D gene: -
V gene: TRBV20-1
clone size: -

CDR3 protein: CSAREAGVEQYF
CDR3 DNA: TGCAGTGCTAGGGAGGCAGGCGTCGAGCAGTACTTC
J gene: TRBJ2-7
D gene: -
V gene: TRBV20-1
clone size: -

CDR3 protein: CASTTAYTGELFF
CDR3 DNA: TGTGCCAGCACGACAGCTTACACCGGGGAGCTGTTTTTT
J gene: TRBJ2-2
D gene: -
V gene: TRBV19
clone size: many

CDR3 protein: CASSMTQQGRTF
CDR3 DNA: TGTGCCAGTAGTATGACCCAACAGGGTCGGACCTTC
J gene: TRBJ1-2
D gene: -
V gene: TRBV19
clone size: -

CDR3 protein: CAWGSVTEAFF
CDR3 DNA: TGTGCCTGGGGCAGCGTCACTGAAGCTTTCTTT
J gene: TRBJ1-1
D gene: -
V gene: TRBV30
clone size: many

CDR3 protein: CASSLIGGQGYGYTF
CDR3 DNA: TGCGCCAGCAGCTTGATTGGGGGGCAGGGATATGGCTACACCTTC
J gene: TRBJ1-2
D gene: -
V gene: TRBV5-1
clone size: -

CDR3 protein: CSAREGTGGTGQPQHF
CDR3 DNA: TGCAGTGCTAGAGAGGGAACAGGGGGTACGGGGCAGCCCCAGCATTTT
J gene: TRBJ1-5
D gene: TRBD1
V gene: TRBV20-1
clone size: -

CDR3 protein: CASSFGDLTGGAGAFF
CDR3 DNA: TGTGCCAGCAGCTTCGGTGACCTTACAGGGGGCGCGGGTGCTTTCTTT
J gene: TRBJ1-1
D gene: TRBD1
V gene: TRBV7-9
clone size: many

CDR3 protein: CASSELMNTEAFF
CDR3 DNA: TGTGCCAGCAGTGAATTGATGAACACTGAAGCTTTCTTT
J gene: TRBJ1-1
D gene: -
V gene: TRBV2
clone size: many

CDR3 protein: CSAEDRGPTYEQYF
CDR3 DNA: TGCAGTGCGGAGGACAGGGGCCCAACCTACGAGCAGTACTTC
J gene: TRBJ2-7
D gene: TRBD1
V gene: TRBV20-1
clone size: many

CDR3 protein: CASSLDMTGELFF
CDR3 DNA: TGTGCCAGCAGCTTAGACATGACCGGGGAGCTGTTTTTT
J gene: TRBJ2-2
D gene: -
V gene: TRBV7-7
clone size: -

CDR3 protein: CSATGQGSSPLHF
CDR3 DNA: TGCAGTGCTACCGGACAGGGAAGTTCACCCCTCCACTTT
J gene: TRBJ1-6
D gene: TRBD1
V gene: TRBV20-1
clone size: few